These 8 T cell receptor beta chains came from one sample sequenced in a study of CD8+CD57+ T cells in acquired aplastic anemia. Patients who underwent sequencing had shown CD8+CD57+ cell expansion by flow cytometry. TCR beta VDJ combinations and CDR3 sequences were profiled from genomic DNA. TCRdb called the reads again in MiXCR, with one record for every CDR3 protein. The profile shows 150,000 to 160,000 distinct CDR3 sequences, about 48% of them singletons. The sample was sorted CD4+, CD8+, or CD8+CD57+ T cells (not recorded which) from PBMCs. The receptors come from a human donor with aplastic anemia.

The chain combines TRBV7-9 with TRBJ2-7; 10 nucleotides agree with TRBD1. The CDR3 runs 15 residues. The germline V gene has CDR1 SEHNR and CDR2 FQNEAQ (reference sequence). The V and J ends lost 4 bases and 3 bases, in that order; junction bases with no gene match: 6. CDR3 nucleotides: TGTGCCAGCAGCTCGACCGGGACAGGGGTCTACGAGCAGTACTTC. It translates to CASSSTGTGVYEQYF.

This clonotype turned up a few times. The chain has TRBV3-1 and TRBJ2-1, with TRBD2 matching 9 bases. Germline V gives CDR1 LGHDT, CDR2 YNNKEL (reference sequence). The trim removed 3 bases at V and 2 bases at J, leaving 17 bases unmatched. This CDR3 spans 20 amino acids. The CDR3 DNA reads as TGTGCCAGCAGCCACCCGTTCGGACTAGCGTCCCACGGGGCCTACAATGAGCAGTTCTTC. Its protein is CASSHPFGLASHGAYNEQFF.

The V and J genes are TRBV2 and TRBJ2-7; D ambiguous. This CDR3 is 13 amino acids long. The V end was cut by 4 bases, the J end by 2 bases, with 9 bases between. Per the germline V gene, CDR1 is SNHLY and CDR2 is FYNNEI. The CDR3 region is CASSVGLPYEQYV. The CDR3 nucleotides read TGTGCCAGCAGTGTAGGGCTTCCCTACGAGCAGTACGTC.

The chain joins TRBV2 to TRBJ2-1; TRBD1 aligns across 9 bases. Looked up from germline, CDR1 is SNHLY and CDR2 is FYNNEI. CDR3 length: 14 residues. The V segment lost 10 bases and the J segment 4 bases; nucleotides outside the gene matches: 8. As DNA, the CDR3 is TGTGCCATCGGCCGGGACAGGGCTTACAATGAGCAGTTCTTC. This sequence encodes CAIGRDRAYNEQFF.

To note about this clonotype: The junction shows a germline mismatch at one end, possibly a read error. The rearrangement joins TRBV10-3 to TRBJ1-5; D is undetermined. In germline, CDR1 is ENHRY, CDR2 SYGVKD. The CDR3 runs to 13 residues. The CDR3 region is CATSESEEQPQHF. In DNA, the CDR3 is TGTGCCACCAGTGAGTCGGAGGAGCAGCCCCAGCATTTT.

Concerning this clonotype: A much larger clone lies a single base off, so this may be a read error. The genes are TRBV27 and TRBJ2-1, with D hard to call. The CDR3 is made up of 9 amino acids. In germline, CDR1 is MNHEY, CDR2 SMNVEV (reference sequence). The CDR3 DNA reads as TGTGCCAGCGGCAATGAGCAGTCCTTC. It codes for CASGNEQSF.

This clonotype has a handful of counts. The rearrangement joins TRBV2 to TRBJ2-7, with D possibly matching TRBD1 (6 bases). The CDR3 length is 14 residues. In germline, CDR1 is SNHLY, CDR2 FYNNEI. V was pared by 7 bases and J by 3 bases, with 16 bases between. The DNA of the CDR3 is TGTGCCAGCACTAAGGGCAGGGGACGCTACGAGCAGTACTTC. Protein: CASTKGRGRYEQYF.

This clonotype was seen at least ten times. Here the CDR3 DNA reads TGTGCCAGCAGCCAAGTTGACGGGGGGGGTTCAAGTCAGCCCCAGCATTTT. It encodes CASSQVDGGGSSQPQHF. The chain employs TRBV14 and TRBJ1-5, with a tentative D call TRBD1 (5 bases). The CDR3 covers 17 residues. V dropped 1 base and J dropped 6 bases, with 19 bases sitting between them. Looked up from germline, CDR1 is SGHDN and CDR2 is FVKESK.